A single sample gave rise to the 28 T cell receptor beta chains below, sequenced in a study of blood T cell repertoires in COVID-19. Some clones are missing from TCRdb's copy, which holds only in-frame ones; the method was immunoSEQ multiplex PCR. The data hold fewer than 250,000 clones, with around 80% observed a single time. Sequences were obtained from peripheral blood. These receptors were taken from a woman of 80 years or more with acute or convalescent COVID-19.

The CDR3 nucleotides are TGTGCCAGTAGTATCCCGGGATCACGGTACGAGCAGTACTTC. This sequence encodes CASSIPGSRYEQYF. V and J are TRBV19 and TRBJ2-7; a weak D match, TRBD2 (5 bases). The CDR3 has 14 amino acids. V was shortened by 3 bases and J by 4 bases, with 13 bases between the two germline ends. Germline CDR1 LNHDA, CDR2 SQIVND (reference sequence).

The gene calls are TRBV6-2 or TRBV6-3 and TRBJ1-6; D is possibly TRBD1 (6 bases). The V gene lost 0 bases and the J gene lost 7 bases, with 19 bases spanning the gap. Germline V CDR1 and CDR2: MNHEY, SVGEGT. This CDR3 has 18 residues. The CDR3 sequence: CASSYSAGHRDPNSPLHF. The CDR3, as DNA: TGTGCCAGCAGTTACTCGGCCGGACACAGGGATCCGAATTCACCCCTCCACTTT.

The table lists this clone with a count of one. The V and J genes are TRBV6-2 or TRBV6-3 and TRBJ2-7, with 11 nucleotides matching TRBD2. The CDR3 length is 14 residues. V lost 2 bases, J lost 6 bases, and 3 bases stayed unmatched. Germline lookup yields CDR1 MNHEY and CDR2 SVGEGT. The CDR3 DNA reads TGTGCCAGCAGTTACCAACTAGCGGGGGCCGAGCAGTACTTC. It encodes CASSYQLAGAEQYF.

The chain is built from TRBV5-4 and TRBJ2-5; 8 positions match TRBD2. V gave up 6 bases and J gave up 1 base; unmatched junction bases: 8. The CDR3 sequence is 15 residues long. Per the germline V gene, CDR1 is SGHNT and CDR2 is YYREEE (reference sequence). Written as DNA, the CDR3 is TGTGCCAGCAAAGCCCCAGGACTAGCCCAAGAGACCCAGTACTTC. Translated, it gives CASKAPGLAQETQYF.

This clone was seen a few times. The chain uses TRBV6-1 and TRBJ2-5; D is perhaps TRBD2 (6 bases). The CDR3 has 15 residues. Per the germline V gene, CDR1 is MNHNS and CDR2 is SASEGT. With 2 bases removed from V and 0 bases from J, the gap between germline ends came to 10 bases. CDR3 sequence reads: CASSEIGGYQETQYF. CDR3 coding DNA: TGTGCCAGCAGTGAAATCGGAGGGTACCAAGAGACCCAGTACTTC.

As concerns this clone: At the DNA level, this CDR3 is encoded by other sequences in the same sample as well. This chain links TRBV18 with TRBJ2-7; maybe TRBD2 (6 bases). This CDR3 has 14 amino acids. Germline V CDR1 and CDR2: KGHSH, LQKENI. V was pared by 2 bases and J by 5 bases, with 13 bases between. This CDR3 is CASSPGLASDEQYF. CDR3 DNA sequence: TGTGCCAGCTCACCAGGCCTAGCGTCGGACGAGCAGTACTTC.

As DNA, the CDR3 is TGTGCCAGCAGCTGGGGACAGAGAGGAAACATTCAGTACTTC. Translated, it gives CASSWGQRGNIQYF. The rearrangement links TRBV7-2 to TRBJ2-4; 7 bases fit TRBD1. This CDR3 region has 14 residues. From germline, CDR1 is SGHTA and CDR2 FQGNSA. J lost 6 bases, V lost 4 bases, and 6 bases had no gene match.

V usage is TRBV27 and J usage is TRBJ2-7, with a possible D match to TRBD1 (5 bases). Trimming took 5 bases from V and 4 from J, leaving 9 bases between them. Germline lookup yields CDR1 MNHEY and CDR2 SMNVEV (reference sequence). This CDR3 contains 12 residues. The CDR3 DNA sequence: TGTGCCAGCAGTACCGACAGTTACGAGCAGTACTTC. It translates to CASSTDSYEQYF.

This rearrangement joins TRBV2 to TRBJ2-2, with 8 bases fitting TRBD1. The CDR3 is 14 residues long. Germline CDR1 SNHLY, CDR2 FYNNEI. V lost 8 bases, J lost 5 bases, and 7 bases stayed unmatched. CDR3 region: CASLRQGLTGELFF. In DNA form, the CDR3 reads TGTGCCAGCCTACGACAGGGGTTGACCGGGGAGCTGTTTTTT.

The V gene is TRBV5-4, the J gene TRBJ1-2; D is unresolved. The CDR3 has 17 amino acids. With 3 bases removed from V and 4 bases from J, the gap between germline ends came to 22 bases. Germline lookup yields CDR1 SGHNT and CDR2 YYREEE (reference sequence). CDR3 residues: CASSSSGKGPSTYGYTF. The CDR3 nucleotides are TGTGCCAGCAGCTCCTCGGGGAAGGGCCCCTCCACCTATGGCTACACCTTC.

This clone was detected only a few times. The chain has TRBV3-1 (or the pseudogene TRBV3-2) and TRBJ1-5, with 9 positions matching TRBD1. The CDR3 extends over 16 amino acids. Per the germline V gene, CDR1 is LGHDT and CDR2 is YNNKEL (reference sequence). The trim removed 0 bases at V and 3 bases at J, leaving 3 bases unmatched. The CDR3: CASSQDDRGINQPQHF. The CDR3 DNA reads as TGTGCCAGCAGCCAAGACGACAGGGGGATCAATCAGCCCCAGCATTTT.

The chain combines TRBV6-6 with TRBJ1-1; 7 positions match TRBD1. Germline trimming cut 6 bases from V and 4 bases from J; bases unmatched to any gene: 5. Germline CDR1 is MNHNY and CDR2 is SVGAGI (reference sequence). The CDR3 runs 13 residues. CDR3 sequence reads: CASRRQGVTEAFF. The CDR3, as DNA: TGTGCCAGCAGGCGACAGGGTGTCACTGAAGCTTTCTTT.

The rearrangement uses TRBV7-3 and TRBJ2-1; 8 bases are a match to TRBD2. CDR1 is SGHTA and CDR2 is FQGTGA in the germline V gene. This CDR3 comprises 15 residues. After removal of 5 bases from V and 2 bases from J, the junction contained 5 bases not matched to a gene. Here the CDR3 DNA reads TGTGCCAGCAGCACCACTAGCGGAGCCTACAATGAGCAGTTCTTC. Translated, it gives CASSTTSGAYNEQFF. The variable domain in full, with the rest retrieved from reference TRBV7-3 and TRBJ2-1, is GAGVSQTPSNKVTEKGKYVELRCDPISGHTALYWYRQSLGQGPEFLIYFQGTGAADDSGLPNDRFFAVRPEGSVSTLKIQRTERGDSAVYLCASSTTSGAYNEQFFGPGTRLTVL.

The chain carries TRBV19 and TRBJ1-4; no definite D call. This CDR3 spans 15 amino acids. The V end lost 4 bases, the J end lost 0 bases, and 9 bases lay between the germline ends. The V gene's germline CDR1 is LNHDA and CDR2 SQIVND (reference sequence). CDR3 in amino acids: CASSTRHPTNEKLFF. CDR3 coding DNA: TGTGCCAGTAGTACCAGACACCCAACTAATGAAAAACTGTTTTTT.

This clone was found once. The chain uses TRBV9 and TRBJ2-5; 7 bases match TRBD1. The CDR3 is made up of 15 amino acids. V dropped 3 bases and J dropped 5; count of bases not matched to a gene: 10. Germline values: CDR1 SGDLS, CDR2 YYNGEE. CDR3 nucleotides: TGTGCCAGCAGCGGGGAACAGGGGATGTGGGAGACCCAGTACTTC. Translating it yields CASSGEQGMWETQYF.

V and J are TRBV3-1 (or the pseudogene TRBV3-2) and TRBJ2-1; 13 bases fit TRBD2. Germline lookup yields CDR1 LGHDT and CDR2 YNNKEL (reference sequence). The CDR3 is made up of 15 amino acids. With 4 bases clipped from V and 8 bases from J, the junction kept 5 bases outside the gene matches. CDR3 in DNA: TGTGCCAGCAGCCGAGGACTAGCGGGAGTGTATGAGCAGTTCTTC. It is translated as CASSRGLAGVYEQFF.

The chain links TRBV29-1 to TRBJ2-1; D gene uncertain. Germline-derived CDR1 and CDR2 are SQVTM and ANQGSEA. This CDR3 is 12 amino acids long. Between the trimmed V and J ends, which lost 8 bases and 4 bases, there was a span of 12 bases. The CDR3 DNA follows: TGCAGCTCTTATGTCGTTTACAATGAGCAGTTCTTC. It is translated as CSSYVVYNEQFF.

The CDR3 loop is CASSTGNSPLHF. The CDR3 DNA is TGTGCCAGCAGTACAGGGAATTCACCCCTCCACTTT. The chain joins TRBV12-3 or TRBV12-4 to TRBJ1-6, with D maybe TRBD1 (6 bases). The length of the CDR3 is 12 residues. V was cut by 5 bases and J by 7 bases, with 6 bases left in between.

The genes are TRBV5-6 and TRBJ2-2; 7 bases fit TRBD2. The CDR3 is 14 residues long. Looked up from germline, CDR1 is SGHDT and CDR2 is YYEEEE. With V trimmed by 0 bases and J by 6 bases, 2 bases remained unmatched. The CDR3 protein is CASSLGLAAGELFF. The DNA of the CDR3 is TGTGCCAGCAGCTTGGGACTAGCAGCCGGGGAGCTGTTTTTT. The full variable domain, in which reference TRBV5-6 and TRBJ2-2 provide the parts outside the CDR3, is DAGVTQSPTHLIKTRGQQVTLRCSPKSGHDTVSWYQQALGQGPQFIFQYYEEEERQRGNFPDRFSGHQFPNYSSELNVNALLLGDSALYLCASSLGLAAGELFFGEGSRLTVL.

The chain recombines TRBV7-2 with TRBJ1-4; the match to TRBD1 covers 7 bases. In germline, CDR1 is SGHTA, CDR2 FQGNSA. The ends lost 1 base at V and 12 bases at J; junction bases unmatched: 8. There are 14 residues in the CDR3. This CDR3 is CASSLGTGPRELFF. The CDR3 coding sequence is TGTGCCAGCAGCTTAGGGACAGGTCCCAGGGAACTGTTTTTT.

CDR3 nucleotide sequence: TGTGCCAGCAGTTATAAGGGACAGAGGAACTACGAGCAGTACTTC. Residues: CASSYKGQRNYEQYF. The V gene is TRBV28, the J gene TRBJ2-7; 7 bases are a match to TRBD1. After removal of 4 bases from V and 3 bases from J, the junction contained 9 bases not matched to a gene. CDR3 size: 15 residues. From germline, CDR1 is MDHEN and CDR2 SYDVKM. Combining the CDR3 with reference TRBV28 and TRBJ2-7 gives the whole variable domain DVKVTQSSRYLVKRTGEKVFLECVQDMDHENMFWYRQDPGLGLRLIYFSYDVKMKEKGDIPEGYSVSREKKERFSLILESASTNQTSMYLCASSYKGQRNYEQYFGPGTRLTVT.

The V and J genes are TRBV27 and TRBJ2-3, with 9 bases fitting TRBD2. The CDR3 extends over 15 amino acids. CDR1 is MNHEY, CDR2 SMNVEV, per germline (reference sequence). J was trimmed by 1 base and V by 4 bases; bases with no gene match: 3. CDR3 residues: CASSSGLARTDTQYF. CDR3 DNA: TGTGCCAGCAGTTCCGGACTAGCGCGCACAGATACGCAGTATTTT.

The chain recombines TRBV9 with TRBJ1-4; D is unresolved. The germline V gene encodes CDR1 SGDLS and CDR2 YYNGEE. Trimming stripped 1 base from V and 0 bases from J, with 4 bases between. This CDR3 region has 14 residues. The CDR3 nucleotides are TGTGCCAGCAGCGTAAGCGCAACTAATGAAAAACTGTTTTTT. The encoded protein is CASSVSATNEKLFF.

In its sample, this clone was seen a few times. The V call is TRBV29-1, the J call TRBJ1-1, with D uncertain. V gave up 4 bases and J gave up 0 bases, with 9 bases separating them. This CDR3 is 13 amino acids long. CDR1 SQVTM and CDR2 ANQGSEA come from the germline V gene. DNA for the CDR3: TGCAGCGTTGTCTGGTACATGAACACTGAAGCTTTCTTT. It yields the protein CSVVWYMNTEAFF.

The rearrangement uses TRBV7-6 and TRBJ2-1; the D gene is possibly TRBD1 (6 bases). Germline CDR1 is SGHVS and CDR2 is FNYEAQ. V lost 5 bases and J lost 6, with 17 bases in between. This CDR3 has 15 residues. The CDR3 DNA sequence: TGTGCCAGCAGCCAATCGATACAGGGCGGCAATGAGCAGTTCTTC. Translated, it gives CASSQSIQGGNEQFF.

The rearrangement joins TRBV3-1 (or the pseudogene TRBV3-2) to TRBJ1-2; perhaps TRBD1 as D (6 bases). The CDR3 has 14 residues. V lost 1 base and J 4 bases, leaving 10 bases between the germline ends. The germline V gene has CDR1 LGHDT and CDR2 YNNKEL (reference sequence). The DNA for the CDR3 is TGTGCCAGCAGCCAAGGCACAGGGATCTATGGCTACACCTTC. It specifies CASSQGTGIYGYTF.

The V and J genes are TRBV6-2 or TRBV6-3 and TRBJ1-5, with 8 nucleotides matching TRBD1. From germline, CDR1 is MNHEY and CDR2 SVGEGT. V shed 2 bases, J shed 3 bases, and the junction held 9 bases outside the gene matches. The CDR3 is made up of 17 amino acids. CDR3 DNA sequence: TGTGCCAGCAGTTACCGGCGGACAGGGCGCTACAATCAGCCCCAGCATTTT. Translated: CASSYRRTGRYNQPQHF.

The chain links TRBV7-9 to TRBJ2-7; 9 nucleotides agree with TRBD1. CDR1 is SEHNR and CDR2 is FQNEAQ in the germline V gene (reference sequence). The length of the CDR3 is 16 residues. The V and J ends lost 11 bases and 5 bases, in that order; junction bases with no gene match: 19. CDR3: CAGTPPTGTGIDEQYF. Written as DNA, the CDR3 is TGTGCCGGGACTCCCCCGACCGGGACAGGGATCGACGAGCAGTACTTC.